This is a list of T cell receptor beta chains from one sample in a study of a mutant IDH1 vaccine in newly diagnosed glioma. Here immunoSEQ multiplex PCR was the method, and the copy in TCRdb shows in-frame clones only, minus some. Altogether just over 60,000 clones are present, less than 90% being singletons, with the ten largest covering 3.8%. No antigen has been identified for these receptors. This specimen was PBMCs, taken from a glioma patient whose treatment included an IDH1 peptide vaccine. All receptors come from a man aged 30-40 years with glioma. Each CDR3 is given with its conserved first and last residue. D genes are given only for firm matches. Not all rows give a size; the values are once, few, many and, for expanded clones, a class.

TGTGCCAGCTCACCAGGGACAGGGCTTTCTAACTATGGCTACACCTTC CASSPGTGLSNYGYTF . TRBV18 TRBD1 TRBJ1-2
TGTGCCAGCAGCTTGAGACAGGGTTTAACCGGGGAGCTGTTTTTT CASSLRQGLTGELFF . TRBV5-5 TRBD1 TRBJ2-2
TGTGCCAGCTCACGCTGGGCGGGGGCCGGCACTGAAGCTTTCTTT CASSRWAGAGTEAFF few TRBV18 . TRBJ1-1
TGTGCCAGCAGTCCCTCGACAGCTAGCTCCTATAATTCACCCCTCCACTTT CASSPSTASSYNSPLHF . TRBV27 . TRBJ1-6
TGTGCCATCAGGGCTGAGGGGGTGAGCTATCAGCCCCAGCATTTT CAIRAEGVSYQPQHF few TRBV10-3 . TRBJ1-5
TGTGCCAGCAGCCTCGGGGGGGCTACTGAAGCTTTCTTT CASSLGGATEAFF once TRBV4-2 . TRBJ1-1
TGTGCCAGCACACTTGGCGGGGGAGGGGCAGATACGCAGTATTTT CASTLGGGGADTQYF . TRBV7-6 TRBD2 TRBJ2-3
TGTGCCAGCACTCTGGGACTAGCGGGGCCCTACGAGCAGTACTTC CASTLGLAGPYEQYF . TRBV2 TRBD2 TRBJ2-7
TGTGCCAGCTCACCACCTCTGACAGGGGTAGTTCGTTCACCCCTCCACTTT CASSPPLTGVVRSPLHF . TRBV18 TRBD1 TRBJ1-6
TGTGCCAGCCGGCTAGCGGGGGGGTACGAGCAGTACTTC CASRLAGGYEQYF . TRBV2 TRBD2 TRBJ2-7
TGTGCCAGCAGTCTCACGAAGGGTGGAGATACGCAGTATTTT CASSLTKGGDTQYF few TRBV27 . TRBJ2-3
TGTGCCAGCAGCCCCCGGCAGGGGGCTTCCTACGAGCAGTACTTC CASSPRQGASYEQYF . TRBV9 TRBD1 TRBJ2-7
TGTGCCAGTAACCCCATCGCCGGGACAGGGGGCTATGGCTACACCTTC CASNPIAGTGGYGYTF . TRBV19 TRBD1 TRBJ1-2
TGTGCCAGTAGTATTCAGGGGGCTGGCAATCAGCCCCAGCATTTT CASSIQGAGNQPQHF . TRBV27 TRBD1 TRBJ1-5
TGTGCCAGTAGTACCCCGACCGCTCTACTCACAGATACGCAGTATTTT CASSTPTALLTDTQYF . TRBV19 . TRBJ2-3
TGTGCCAGCAGAACGGACAGGGGGGTTACGAATGAGCAGTTCTTC CASRTDRGVTNEQFF . TRBV6-5 TRBD1 TRBJ2-1
TGTGCCAGCAGCACCGCAGGGTACTATGGCTACACCTTC CASSTAGYYGYTF . TRBV5-6 . TRBJ1-2
TGTGCCAGCACCCGGGACACCGGTGGGGCCCAGTACTTC CASTRDTGGAQYF . TRBV11-2 . TRBJ2-5
TGTGCCAGCAGTGAATTAGTCAGGGGGGTTACATCGAACACTGAAGCTTTCTTT CASSELVRGVTSNTEAFF . TRBV6-1 TRBD1 TRBJ1-1
TGTGCCAGTAGTTGGGGGACAGGGGGATACGAGCAGTACTTC CASSWGTGGYEQYF . TRBV19 TRBD1 TRBJ2-7
TGCGCCAGCAGTGCCTCCTACGAGCAGTACTTC CASSASYEQYF once TRBV10-2 . TRBJ2-7
TGTGCCAGCAGCAGAGGGACCGCTCTTTTTAATGAGCAGTTCTTC CASSRGTALFNEQFF . TRBV5-6 . TRBJ2-1
TGTGCCAGTAGTATAGACAGGGCGCGTAATTCACCCCTCCACTTT CASSIDRARNSPLHF . TRBV19 . TRBJ1-6
TGTGCCAGCCGCGGGGGTACGCAGTATTTT CASRGGTQYF . TRBV6-6 TRBD2 TRBJ2-3
TGTGCCAGCAGCTTAACCCTGCGGGACACTGAAGCTTTCTTT CASSLTLRDTEAFF . TRBV11-2 . TRBJ1-1
TGCGCCAGCAGCACTGGACAACCAATTATATATGGCTACACCTTC CASSTGQPIIYGYTF . TRBV5-1 . TRBJ1-2
TGCGCCAGCAGCTTGGGGAGGGCAACGGGGGAGCAGTACTTC CASSLGRATGEQYF . TRBV5-1 . TRBJ2-7
TGTGCCAGCAGTTCCCGACCGGGGGAATCATATAGAAAACTGTTTTTT CASSSRPGESYRKLFF . TRBV7-9 . TRBJ1-4
TGCGCCAGCAGCCCGGGGGAGACAGACAATCAGCCCCAGCATTTT CASSPGETDNQPQHF . TRBV5-1 . TRBJ1-5
TGTGCCAGCCGCAGGGGAGAACAGCCCCAGCATTTT CASRRGEQPQHF once TRBV2 . TRBJ1-5
TGTGCCAGCAGCTACGGGACAGGGTACTACGAGCAGTACTTC CASSYGTGYYEQYF . TRBV13 TRBD1 TRBJ2-7
TGCGCCAGCAGCTTTAGACAGGGTCAGGGAGAAAAACTGTTTTTT CASSFRQGQGEKLFF once TRBV5-1 TRBD1 TRBJ1-4
TGCGCCAGCAGCATCGGACAGAACACTGAAGCTTTCTTT CASSIGQNTEAFF . TRBV5-1 . TRBJ1-1
TGTGCCAGCAGTCGCTTCGACACGTTGAACACTGAAGCTTTCTTT CASSRFDTLNTEAFF few TRBV6-5 . TRBJ1-1
TGTGCCAGCTCACCACCGGGGGGTGAGACCCAGTACTTC CASSPPGGETQYF . TRBV18 . TRBJ2-5
TGTGCCAGCAGTTTCCGGGTATGGGACACTGAAGCTTTCTTT CASSFRVWDTEAFF . TRBV27 . TRBJ1-1
TGCGCCAGCAGCTCCGGTAGTGGGACTTCTACTAGCACAGATACGCAGTATTTT CASSSGSGTSTSTDTQYF . TRBV5-1 . TRBJ2-3
TGTGCCAGCAGCTTAGCCGGGGGCTTCAGTAGGGCTTTCTTT CASSLAGGFSRAFF . TRBV7-9 . TRBJ1-1
TGTGCCAGTAGCCGGACTAGCGGGGGCCCCATTCCCCACGAGCAGTACTTC CASSRTSGGPIPHEQYF few TRBV19 TRBD2 TRBJ2-7
TGTGCCAGCAGCATAGGGACGGGCACCGGGGAGCTGTTTTTT CASSIGTGTGELFF . TRBV5-4 . TRBJ2-2
TGTGCCAGCAGGACCCTCAACTATGGCTACACCTTC CASRTLNYGYTF . TRBV6-5 . TRBJ1-2
TGTGCCAGCAGTTCCGTAGTCAGGTGGGGTTCACCCCTCCACTTT CASSSVVRWGSPLHF . TRBV27 . TRBJ1-6
TGTGCCAGCAGTGACGGGGACTCTTTTGGCAATCAGCCCCAGCATTTT CASSDGDSFGNQPQHF . TRBV2 . TRBJ1-5
TGTGCCAGCAGCCCAGATGACAGGGGTTCTTACAATGAGCAGTTCTTC CASSPDDRGSYNEQFF . TRBV4-2 TRBD1 TRBJ2-1
TGCGCCAGCAGCAGGGAAGGGTACACTGGAGCTTTCTTT CASSREGYTGAFF . TRBV5-1 . TRBJ1-1
TGTGCCAGCAGTTTCACAGGGTGGTTGGATGGCTACACCTTC CASSFTGWLDGYTF . TRBV28 . TRBJ1-2
TGTGCCAGCAGCGCGGCAGCGTGGGGTGGTGAAGCTTTCTTT CASSAAAWGGEAFF . TRBV9 . TRBJ1-1
TGTGCCAGCAGCTTGGATTCATACATGAACACTGAAGCTTTCTTT CASSLDSYMNTEAFF . TRBV5-4 . TRBJ1-1
TGTGCCAGCAGCGGGACAATCGATAATTCACCCCTCCACTTT CASSGTIDNSPLHF once TRBV9 . TRBJ1-6
TGTGCCAGCAGCGGGGGACAAGTAAACACTGAAGCTTTCTTT CASSGGQVNTEAFF . TRBV11-2 . TRBJ1-1
TGTGCCATCAGTGAGGGGATTCAAGAGACCCAGTACTTC CAISEGIQETQYF . TRBV10-3 . TRBJ2-5
TGTGCCAGTAGTCGGAGTGATTCACCCCTCCACTTT CASSRSDSPLHF . TRBV19 . TRBJ1-6
TGTGCCAGCAGTCCTCGTTTGGGCACCATATATTTT CASSPRLGTIYF once TRBV28 . TRBJ1-3